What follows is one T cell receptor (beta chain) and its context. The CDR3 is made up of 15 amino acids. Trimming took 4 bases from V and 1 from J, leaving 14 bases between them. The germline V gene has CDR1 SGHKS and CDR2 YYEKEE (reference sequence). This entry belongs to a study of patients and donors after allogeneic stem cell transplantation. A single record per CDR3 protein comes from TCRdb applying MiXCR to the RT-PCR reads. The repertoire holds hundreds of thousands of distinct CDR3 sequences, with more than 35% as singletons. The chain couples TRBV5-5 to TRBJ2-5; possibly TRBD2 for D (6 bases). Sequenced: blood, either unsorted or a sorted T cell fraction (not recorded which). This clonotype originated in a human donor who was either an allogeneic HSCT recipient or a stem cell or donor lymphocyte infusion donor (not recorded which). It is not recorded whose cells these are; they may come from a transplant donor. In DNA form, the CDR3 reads TGTGCCAGCAGCCGGGGGATTCAGGCCCAAGAGACCCAGTACTTC. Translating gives CASSRGIQAQETQYF. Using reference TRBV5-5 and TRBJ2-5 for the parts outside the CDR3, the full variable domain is DAGVTQSPTHLIKTRGQQVTLRCSPISGHKSVSWYQQVLGQGPQFIFQYYEKEERGRGNFPDRFSARQFPNYSSELNVNALLLGDSALYLCASSRGIQAQETQYFGPGTRLLVL.